A selection of T cell receptor beta chains follows, all from one sample in a study of shared clonotypes between healthy human individuals. The assay was immunoSEQ multiplex PCR, and TCRdb's table has in-frame clones only and misses some. The profile shows roughly 490,000 clones, 76% of them singletons. Source material: PBMCs. These receptors originate from a woman aged 40 to 50 in good health. Some clones in this sample may be carry-over from other donors' samples. CDR3s include the opening cysteine and the closing phenylalanine or tryptophan. Each record gives: clone size, V gene, J gene, D gene, CDR3 length, CDR3 protein, CDR3 DNA. The D gene is left open where the match is weak. For some rows the clone size is stated as once, few or many, or as a class when expanded; others skip it.

size: .; V: TRBV5-1; J: TRBJ2-1; D: TRBD2; length: 16; CDR3: CASSPGLATGMDEQFF; DNA: TGCGCCAGCAGCCCGGGACTAGCGACCGGGATGGATGAGCAGTTCTTC
size: once; V: TRBV11-2; J: TRBJ2-1; D: .; length: 15; CDR3: CASSKAESSYNEQFF; DNA: TGTGCCAGCAGCAAAGCGGAGAGCTCCTACAATGAGCAGTTCTTC
size: .; V: TRBV4-2; J: TRBJ2-7; D: .; length: 18; CDR3: CASSYGLPGPTPYYEQYF; DNA: TGTGCCAGCAGCTACGGGTTGCCGGGACCAACCCCTTACTACGAGCAGTACTTC
size: .; V: TRBV18; J: TRBJ2-7; D: .; length: 16; CDR3: CASSPVDIRGTYEQYF; DNA: TGTGCCAGCTCACCGGTTGATATTCGGGGAACCTACGAGCAGTACTTC
size: .; V: TRBV5-1; J: TRBJ2-1; D: .; length: 13; CDR3: CASSLDLYNEQFF; DNA: TGCGCCAGCAGCTTGGACCTTTACAATGAGCAGTTCTTC
size: .; V: TRBV2; J: TRBJ2-1; D: .; length: 14; CDR3: CASKGEGPYNEQFF; DNA: TGTGCCAGCAAGGGGGAGGGCCCCTACAATGAGCAGTTCTTC
size: .; V: TRBV7-2; J: TRBJ2-1; D: TRBD2; length: 15; CDR3: CASSSLAGTYNEQFF; DNA: TGTGCCAGCAGCTCACTAGCGGGAACCTACAATGAGCAGTTCTTC
size: .; V: TRBV15; J: TRBJ2-2; D: .; length: 17; CDR3: CATSNPFGVARTGELFF; DNA: TGTGCCACCAGCAACCCCTTCGGAGTAGCGAGGACCGGGGAGCTGTTTTTT
size: .; V: TRBV5-1; J: TRBJ2-7; D: .; length: 14; CDR3: CASSLAYSAYEQYF; DNA: TGCGCCAGCAGTCTGGCCTACAGCGCCTACGAGCAGTACTTC
size: few; V: TRBV7-6; J: TRBJ1-1; D: TRBD1; length: 15; CDR3: CASSKGQAMNTEAFF; DNA: TGTGCCAGCAGCAAGGGACAGGCGATGAACACTGAAGCTTTCTTT
size: once; V: TRBV5-1; J: TRBJ2-1; D: TRBD2; length: 14; CDR3: CASSLPRAGGPKFF; DNA: TGCGCCAGCAGCTTACCTCGAGCGGGAGGGCCTAAATTCTTC
size: .; V: TRBV11-2; J: TRBJ2-2; D: .; length: 14; CDR3: CASSPRVVAGELFF; DNA: TGTGCCAGCAGCCCCCGAGTGGTTGCCGGGGAGCTGTTTTTT
size: .; V: TRBV25-1; J: TRBJ2-7; D: .; length: 14; CDR3: CASMGRTAGFEQYF; DNA: TGTGCCAGCATGGGTCGTACAGCCGGTTTCGAGCAGTACTTC
size: .; V: TRBV28; J: TRBJ2-7; D: TRBD2; length: 16; CDR3: CASRSTWAMRGYEQYF; DNA: TGTGCCAGCAGGTCGACGTGGGCAATGCGGGGGTACGAGCAGTACTTC
size: .; V: TRBV11-1; J: TRBJ2-2; D: .; length: 15; CDR3: CASSLATGIAGELFF; DNA: TGTGCCAGCAGCTTAGCAACAGGGATTGCCGGGGAGCTGTTTTTT
size: .; V: TRBV7-2; J: TRBJ2-3; D: .; length: 19; CDR3: CASSLRTLGPGQSTDTQYF; DNA: TGTGCCAGCAGCTTACGGACGCTGGGCCCGGGTCAGAGCACAGATACGCAGTATTTT
size: .; V: TRBV12-5; J: TRBJ2-1; D: TRBD2; length: 13; CDR3: CASGHSGGNEQFF; DNA: TGTGCTAGTGGGCATAGCGGGGGCAATGAGCAGTTCTTC
size: few; V: TRBV6-5; J: TRBJ1-5; D: .; length: 15; CDR3: CASSPRWGGNQPQHF; DNA: TGTGCCAGCAGTCCACGCTGGGGAGGCAATCAGCCCCAGCATTTT
size: once; V: TRBV7-8; J: TRBJ2-1; D: TRBD1; length: 16; CDR3: CASSLAGTADYNEQFF; DNA: TGTGCCAGCAGCTTAGCGGGGACAGCCGATTACAATGAGCAGTTCTTC
size: few; V: TRBV6-6; J: TRBJ2-1; D: .; length: 14; CDR3: CASSPGQGTSEQFF; DNA: TGTGCCAGCAGCCCTGGGCAGGGGACGAGTGAGCAGTTCTTC
size: .; V: TRBV18; J: TRBJ2-1; D: .; length: 13; CDR3: CASSPLGSNEQFF; DNA: TGTGCCAGCTCACCACTAGGGTCCAATGAGCAGTTCTTC
size: .; V: TRBV19; J: TRBJ2-1; D: TRBD2; length: 17; CDR3: CASSIGVRTSGDNEQFF; DNA: TGTGCTAGTAGTATTGGAGTACGGACTAGCGGGGACAATGAGCAGTTCTTC
size: .; V: TRBV15; J: TRBJ2-7; D: .; length: 14; CDR3: CATSRAGVGYEQYF; DNA: TGTGCCACCAGCAGAGCGGGTGTCGGGTACGAGCAGTACTTC
size: .; V: TRBV4-3; J: TRBJ2-7; D: .; length: 14; CDR3: CASSQGLVNYEQYF; DNA: TGCGCCAGCAGCCAAGGACTAGTCAACTACGAGCAGTACTTC
size: .; V: TRBV5-1; J: TRBJ2-5; D: .; length: 13; CDR3: CASSPQSQETQYF; DNA: TGCGCCAGCAGCCCACAGAGCCAAGAGACCCAGTACTTC
size: .; V: TRBV2; J: TRBJ2-1; D: .; length: 12; CDR3: CASHQRVDEQFF; DNA: TGTGCCAGCCACCAAAGGGTTGACGAGCAGTTCTTC
size: .; V: TRBV9; J: TRBJ2-1; D: .; length: 16; CDR3: CASSPDTYYSYNEQFF; DNA: TGTGCCAGCAGCCCGGACACCTACTACTCCTACAATGAGCAGTTCTTC